The TCR beta chain described here comes from a study of blood T cell repertoires in COVID-19. For the study at large: The origin of the acute and convalescent COVID-19 samples was the United States, Italy and Spain. PBMCs, B-cell-depleted T cells, or T cells provided the cDNA or gDNA that made up the material.

The V gene's germline CDR1 is KGHSH and CDR2 LQKENI. The CDR3 has 14 residues. V dropped 3 bases and J dropped 1 base, with 6 bases sitting between them. This clone was seen just once. It was during active infection that Seattle patients were enrolled and then longitudinally followed. Authors' methods: Estimation of nucleated cell counts was performed using reference gene primer amplification. Sequencing was performed with immunoSEQ multiplex PCR; in TCRdb, only in-frame clones are kept and a portion is missing. From that table come the V and J calls and clone size; the DNA was used to work out D and trimming. The table records approximately 350,000 clones, 70% to 90% of them present only once.

Sequencing used peripheral blood. The chain has TRBV18 and TRBJ2-2, with no clear D. This receptor was taken from a woman aged 55-69 years with COVID-19, enrolled during active disease. CDR3 coding DNA: TGTGCCAGCTCACCCACAATGAACACCGGGGAGCTGTTTTTT. Encoded protein: CASSPTMNTGELFF.